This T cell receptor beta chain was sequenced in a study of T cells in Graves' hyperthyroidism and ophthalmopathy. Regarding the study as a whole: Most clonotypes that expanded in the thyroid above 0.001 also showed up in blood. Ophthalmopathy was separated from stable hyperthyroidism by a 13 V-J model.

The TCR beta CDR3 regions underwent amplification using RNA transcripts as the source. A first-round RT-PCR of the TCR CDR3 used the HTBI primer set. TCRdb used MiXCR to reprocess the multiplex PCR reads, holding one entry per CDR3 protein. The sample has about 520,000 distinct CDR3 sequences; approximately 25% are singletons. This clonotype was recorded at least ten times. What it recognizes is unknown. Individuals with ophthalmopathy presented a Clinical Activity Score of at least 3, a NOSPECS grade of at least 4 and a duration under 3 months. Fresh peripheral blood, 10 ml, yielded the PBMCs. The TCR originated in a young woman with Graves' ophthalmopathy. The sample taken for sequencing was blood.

The CDR3 loop is CASSPNYGGTQYF. The CDR3 DNA follows: TGTGCCAGCAGTCCTAACTATGGGGGGACCCAGTACTTC. This chain joins TRBV12-3 or TRBV12-4 and TRBJ2-5; D may be TRBD1 or TRBD2 (5 bases each). V shed 5 bases and J shed 7 bases, with 14 bases lying between them. The CDR3 extends over 13 amino acids.